What follows are 18 T cell receptor beta chains derived from one specimen sequenced in a study of blood T cell repertoires in COVID-19. Profiled with immunoSEQ multiplex PCR; TCRdb holds only in-frame clones, not every one. The data hold 150,000 to 200,000 clones, with under 90% observed a single time. Sequenced input: peripheral blood. The receptors here all came from an elderly woman with active or convalescent COVID-19.

The chain couples TRBV7-9 to TRBJ2-5; TRBD2 might be the D (5 bases). The V end was cut by 5 bases, the J end by 4 bases, with 14 bases between. The germline V gene encodes CDR1 SEHNR and CDR2 FQNEAQ (reference sequence). This CDR3 has 14 residues. Here the CDR3 reads CASSERGLGETQYF. The CDR3 DNA follows: TGTGCCAGCAGCGAACGAGGGCTAGGAGAGACCCAGTACTTC.

Comment on this clone: This CDR3 is also generated by other DNA sequences in the sample. The chain is built from TRBV19 and TRBJ1-2, with 7 bases fitting TRBD1. V lost 6 bases, J lost 5 bases, and 6 bases stayed unmatched. The CDR3 sequence is 13 residues long. Germline V CDR1 and CDR2: LNHDA, SQIVND (reference sequence). The CDR3 spells CASSTSGQYGYTF. The CDR3 DNA is TGTGCCAGTAGCACTTCGGGACAGTATGGCTACACCTTC.

The count of this clone is one. The chain has TRBV28 and TRBJ2-5, with D maybe TRBD2 (6 bases). The length of the CDR3 is 12 residues. Deletions cut 7 bases from V and 3 bases from J, with 9 bases between. Germline V gives CDR1 MDHEN, CDR2 SYDVKM. The CDR3 nucleotides read TGTGCCAGCATGGGCGGGAAAGAGACCCAGTACTTC. Its protein product is CASMGGKETQYF.

The chain employs TRBV6-5 and TRBJ1-3; TRBD1 agrees at 8 bases. This CDR3 region has 15 residues. V shed 5 bases and J 1 base; nucleotides not matched to a gene: 4. Germline CDR1 is MNHEY and CDR2 is SVGAGI. CDR3 region: CASSRTGGSGNTIYF. CDR3 in DNA: TGTGCCAGCAGTCGAACAGGGGGTTCTGGAAACACCATATATTTT.

This clone was picked up a small number of times. This sequence joins TRBV6-5 and TRBJ1-3; D not certain. CDR1 and CDR2 from the germline V gene are MNHEY and SVGAGI. Trimming took off 8 bases at V and 4 bases at J, with 12 bases between the two ends. CDR3 size: 13 residues. The CDR3 protein is CASLPPLGNTIYF. In DNA form, the CDR3 reads TGTGCCAGCCTCCCCCCGTTGGGAAACACCATATATTTT.

The rearrangement joins TRBV5-6 to TRBJ1-1; 8 bases line up with TRBD1. The CDR3 runs 16 residues. V lost 5 bases, J lost 3 bases, and 12 bases stayed unmatched. The germline V gene encodes CDR1 SGHDT and CDR2 YYEEEE. The CDR3 spells CASRLSRQGYYTEAFF. Here the CDR3 DNA reads TGTGCCAGCAGATTATCAAGACAGGGGTATTACACTGAAGCTTTCTTT.

J is TRBJ1-4 and V is TRBV6-1; D gene ambiguous. Germline V CDR1 and CDR2: MNHNS, SASEGT. This CDR3 comprises 13 residues. The germline V and J ends were trimmed by 7 bases and 3 bases, with 9 bases remaining between them. The CDR3 DNA is TGTGCCAGCATACGACAACCTAATGAAAAACTGTTTTTT. As protein: CASIRQPNEKLFF.

V and J are TRBV5-6 and TRBJ1-1; TRBD1 is a possible D gene (6 bases). V gave up 0 bases and J gave up 0 bases, with 21 bases separating them. Germline loops: CDR1 SGHDT, CDR2 YYEEEE. The CDR3 is made up of 19 amino acids. Written as DNA, the CDR3 is TGTGCCAGCAGCTTGGTCGCCCCGGTCAGGGAGGGGGTGAACACTGAAGCTTTCTTT. Its protein is CASSLVAPVREGVNTEAFF.

The rearrangement joins TRBV29-1 to TRBJ1-2; 10 bases are shared with TRBD1. The germline V gene has CDR1 SQVTM and CDR2 ANQGSEA. Trimming took 4 bases from V and 8 from J; bases not matched to a gene: 10. The CDR3 is 14 residues long. The CDR3 sequence: CSVVNGTGVWGYTF. As DNA, the CDR3 is TGCAGCGTTGTGAACGGGACAGGGGTGTGGGGCTACACCTTC.

The V gene is TRBV3-1 (or the pseudogene TRBV3-2), the J gene TRBJ1-1; TRBD1 is a possible D gene (5 bases). This CDR3 contains 16 residues. Trimming cost V 5 bases and J 3 bases, with 19 bases left between them. Germline V gives CDR1 LGHDT, CDR2 YNNKEL (reference sequence). DNA of the CDR3: TGTGCCAGCAGCACTCACAGGATCGGGGGGGACACTGAAGCTTTCTTT. Its protein is CASSTHRIGGDTEAFF.

The CDR3 is CASSSDIADTQYF. CDR3 bases: TGTGCCAGCAGTTCGGACATAGCAGATACGCAGTATTTT. The chain joins TRBV12-3 or TRBV12-4 to TRBJ2-3; maybe TRBD1 (5 bases). The CDR3 loop spans 13 amino acids. V was pared by 4 bases and J by 4 bases, with 9 bases between.

The V and J genes are TRBV15 and TRBJ1-2, with TRBD1 matching over 9 bases. The V segment lost 1 base and the J segment 4 bases; nucleotides outside the gene matches: 10. The CDR3 runs to 17 residues. Germline V lookup: CDR1 LNHNV, CDR2 YYDKDF (reference sequence). Here the CDR3 DNA reads TGTGCCACCAGCAGAGGGGACAGGGAGTCACGTACCTATGGCTACACCTTC. Amino acids: CATSRGDRESRTYGYTF.

The chain couples TRBV4-2 to TRBJ1-1, with a possible D match to TRBD1 (5 bases). The germline V gene has CDR1 LGHNA and CDR2 YNFKEQ. The CDR3 sequence is 15 residues long. V was clipped by 4 bases and J by 0 bases, with 12 bases between them. The CDR3 DNA sequence: TGTGCCAGCAGCCCGGCACAGGCGATGAACACTGAAGCTTTCTTT. It is translated as CASSPAQAMNTEAFF.

This clone appeared once. The CDR3: CASSNPGTVAYEQYF. CDR3 nucleotide sequence: TGTGCCAGCAGCAACCCCGGGACAGTTGCCTACGAGCAGTACTTC. The chain uses TRBV2 and TRBJ2-7, with 7 positions matching TRBD1. Trimming removed 6 bases from V and 2 bases from J; junction bases left unmatched: 10. CDR1 and CDR2 (germline): SNHLY, FYNNEI. The CDR3 length is 15 residues.

The rearrangement links TRBV11-2 to TRBJ2-7, with 11 positions matching TRBD1. CDR3 size: 15 residues. Germline CDR1 SGHAT, CDR2 FQNNGV. Trimming cost V 5 bases and J 2 bases; bases outside gene matches: 5. This chain's CDR3 is CASSRGTGGPYEQYF. CDR3 nucleotides: TGTGCCAGCAGCAGAGGGACAGGGGGTCCCTACGAGCAGTACTTC.

The chain uses TRBV27 and TRBJ1-1; D gene unclear. The CDR3 totals 13 residues. Per the germline V gene, CDR1 is MNHEY and CDR2 is SMNVEV (reference sequence). Trimming cost V 2 bases and J 4 bases, with 8 bases left between them. CDR3 amino acids: CASSLREVTEAFF. CDR3 sequence (DNA): TGTGCCAGCAGTTTAAGGGAGGTCACTGAAGCTTTCTTT.

The chain combines TRBV19 with TRBJ1-2; TRBD1 might be the D (6 bases). Germline loops: CDR1 LNHDA, CDR2 SQIVND (reference sequence). Deletions cut 7 bases from V and 0 bases from J, with 27 bases between. The CDR3 loop spans 19 amino acids. CDR3 residues: CASTTRSGTPYGTNYGYTF. As DNA, the CDR3 is TGTGCCAGTACCACCCGCTCCGGGACACCGTACGGAACTAACTATGGCTACACCTTC.

The V gene is TRBV2, the J gene TRBJ1-1, with D possibly TRBD1 on 6 matching bases. Per germline, CDR1 SNHLY and CDR2 FYNNEI. V was cut by 7 bases and J by 5 bases, with 14 bases left in between. This CDR3 has 13 amino acids. As DNA, the CDR3 is TGTGCCAGCACCTGGGGGCGAGAGACTGAAGCTTTCTTT. This gives the protein CASTWGRETEAFF.